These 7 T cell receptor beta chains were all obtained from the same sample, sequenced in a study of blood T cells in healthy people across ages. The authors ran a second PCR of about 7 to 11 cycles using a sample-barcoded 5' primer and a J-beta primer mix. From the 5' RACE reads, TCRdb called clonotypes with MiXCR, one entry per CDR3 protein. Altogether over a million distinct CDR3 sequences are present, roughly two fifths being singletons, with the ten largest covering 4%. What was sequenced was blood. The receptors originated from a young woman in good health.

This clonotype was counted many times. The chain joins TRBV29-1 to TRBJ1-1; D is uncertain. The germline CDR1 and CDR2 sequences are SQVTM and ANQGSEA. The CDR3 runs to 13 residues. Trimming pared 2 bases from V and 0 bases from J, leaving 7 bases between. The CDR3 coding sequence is TGCAGCGTTGAACGGCGGATGAACACTGAAGCTTTCTTT. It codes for CSVERRMNTEAFF. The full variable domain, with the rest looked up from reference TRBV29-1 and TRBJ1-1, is SAVISQKPSRDICQRGTSLTIQCQVDSQVTMMFWYRQQPGQSLTLIATANQGSEATYESGFVIDKFPISRPNLTFSTLTVSNMSPEDSSIYLCSVERRMNTEAFFGQGTRLTVV.

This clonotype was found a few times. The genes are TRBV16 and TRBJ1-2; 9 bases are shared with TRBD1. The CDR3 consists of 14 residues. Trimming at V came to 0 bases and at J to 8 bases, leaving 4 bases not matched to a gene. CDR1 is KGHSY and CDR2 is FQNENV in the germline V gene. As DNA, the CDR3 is TGTGCCAGCAGCCAATCGGGACAGGGTGTCGGCTACACCTTC. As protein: CASSQSGQGVGYTF.

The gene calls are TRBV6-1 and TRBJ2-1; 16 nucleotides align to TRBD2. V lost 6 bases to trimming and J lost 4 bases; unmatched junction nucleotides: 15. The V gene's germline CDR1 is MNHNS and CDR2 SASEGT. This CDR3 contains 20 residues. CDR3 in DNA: TGTGCCAGCAGCAAACTCGGGACTAGCGGGAGGGCCCAATCTTACAATGAGCAGTTCTTC. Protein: CASSKLGTSGRAQSYNEQFF.

The CDR3, as DNA: TGTGCCAGCGTGGGGAGCACAGGCCACGAGCAGTACTTC. Translation gives CASVGSTGHEQYF. The V gene is TRBV27, the J gene TRBJ2-5; the D gene could be TRBD1 or TRBD2 (5 bases each). The J call may be wrong; the DNA end is better matched by TRBJ2-7. Germline V lookup: CDR1 MNHEY, CDR2 SMNVEV (reference sequence). The CDR3 contains 13 residues.

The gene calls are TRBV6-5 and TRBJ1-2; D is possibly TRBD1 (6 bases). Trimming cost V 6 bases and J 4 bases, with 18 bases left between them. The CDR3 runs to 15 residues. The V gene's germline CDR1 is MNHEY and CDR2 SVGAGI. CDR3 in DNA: TGTGCCAGCAGCACCGGCGACAGGCCGCTCTATGGCTACACCTTC. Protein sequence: CASSTGDRPLYGYTF.

The CDR3 DNA follows: TGCGCCAGCAGCTTGGAGGACAGAAAATATGGCTACACCTTC. Translating it yields CASSLEDRKYGYTF. The chain has TRBV5-1 and TRBJ1-2; a weak D match, TRBD1 (6 bases). The germline V gene has CDR1 SGHRS and CDR2 YFSETQ. The CDR3 totals 14 residues. Between the trimmed V and J ends, which lost 0 bases and 5 bases, there was a span of 11 bases. The whole variable domain, remainder taken from reference TRBV5-1 and TRBJ1-2, is KAGVTQTPRYLIKTRGQQVTLSCSPISGHRSVSWYQQTPGQGLQFLFEYFSETQRNKGNFPGRFSGRQFSNSRSEMNVSTLELGDSALYLCASSLEDRKYGYTFGSGTRLTVV.

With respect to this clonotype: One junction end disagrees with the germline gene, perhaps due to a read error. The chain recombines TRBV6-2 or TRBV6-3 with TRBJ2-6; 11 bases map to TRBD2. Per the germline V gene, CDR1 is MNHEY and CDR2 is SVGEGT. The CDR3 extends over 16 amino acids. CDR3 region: CASSPLAGAGDNVLTF. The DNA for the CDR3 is TGTGCCAGCAGCCCACTAGCGGGAGCTGGGGACAACGTCCTGACTTTC.